This TCR beta chain was captured in a study of T cells in Graves' hyperthyroidism and ophthalmopathy. As for the study in general: The initial diagnosis was the point when peripheral blood was collected, ahead of any treatment.

Findings and limits, study-wide: Most thyroid clonotypes expanded above 0.001 appeared in blood too.

This clonotype was counted many times. The target antigen is unknown. The TCR beta CDR3 regions underwent amplification using RNA transcripts as the source. HTBI primers drove first-round RT-PCR of the TCR CDR3. TCRdb reprocessed the multiplex PCR reads with MiXCR, giving one entry per CDR3 protein. The sample has more than 350,000 distinct CDR3 sequences, 17% seen once. The source material was blood. This clonotype originated in a woman aged 30 to 39 with Graves' hyperthyroidism that later progressed to Graves' ophthalmopathy.

The CDR3 is CANREGLQNEKLFF. In DNA form, the CDR3 reads TGTGCCAACAGGGAGGGGTTGCAGAATGAAAAACTGTTTTTT. The rearrangement joins TRBV2 to TRBJ1-4; D possibly corresponds to TRBD1 (6 bases). CDR3 length: 14 amino acids. Germline V CDR1 and CDR2: SNHLY, FYNNEI. V was clipped by 10 bases and J by 5 bases, with 17 bases between them.